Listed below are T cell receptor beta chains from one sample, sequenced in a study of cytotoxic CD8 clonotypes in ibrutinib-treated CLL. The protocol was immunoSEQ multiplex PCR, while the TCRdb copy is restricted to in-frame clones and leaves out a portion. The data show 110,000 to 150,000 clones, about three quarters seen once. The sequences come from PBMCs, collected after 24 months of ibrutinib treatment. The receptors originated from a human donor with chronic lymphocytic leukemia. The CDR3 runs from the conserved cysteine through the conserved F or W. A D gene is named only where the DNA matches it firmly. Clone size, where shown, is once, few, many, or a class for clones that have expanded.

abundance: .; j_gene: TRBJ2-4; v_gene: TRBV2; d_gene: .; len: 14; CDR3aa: CASRGQPRGDIQYF; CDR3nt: TGTGCCAGCAGGGGACAGCCCCGGGGGGACATTCAGTACTTC
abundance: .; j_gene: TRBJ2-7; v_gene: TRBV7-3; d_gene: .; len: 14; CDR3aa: CASSPQGGNYEQYF; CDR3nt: TGTGCCAGCAGCCCCCAGGGGGGGAACTACGAGCAGTACTTC
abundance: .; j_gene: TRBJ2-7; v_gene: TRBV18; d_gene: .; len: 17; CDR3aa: CASSPFLMGDNSYEQYF; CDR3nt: TGTGCCAGCTCACCTTTTTTGATGGGGGACAACTCCTACGAGCAGTACTTC
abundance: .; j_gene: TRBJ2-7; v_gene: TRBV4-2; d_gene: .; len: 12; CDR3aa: CASSPRPGEQYF; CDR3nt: TGTGCCAGCAGCCCCCGGCCGGGGGAGCAGTACTTC
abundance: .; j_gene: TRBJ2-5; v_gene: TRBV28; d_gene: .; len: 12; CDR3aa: CATSRDTETQYF; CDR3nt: TGTGCCACCTCCCGGGACACGGAGACCCAGTACTTC
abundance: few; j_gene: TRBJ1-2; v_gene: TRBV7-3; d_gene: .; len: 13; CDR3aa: CASSPSPGYGYTF; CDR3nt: TGTGCCAGCAGCCCCAGCCCGGGGTATGGCTACACCTTC
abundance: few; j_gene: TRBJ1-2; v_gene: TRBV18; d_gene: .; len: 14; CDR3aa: CASSPQGPGYGYTF; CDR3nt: TGTGCCAGCTCACCACAGGGGCCGGGCTATGGCTACACCTTC
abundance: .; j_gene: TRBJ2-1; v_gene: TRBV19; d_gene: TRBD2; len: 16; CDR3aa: CASSSPLASLYNEQFF; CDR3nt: TGTGCCAGTAGTTCCCCACTAGCGTCCCTTTACAATGAGCAGTTCTTC
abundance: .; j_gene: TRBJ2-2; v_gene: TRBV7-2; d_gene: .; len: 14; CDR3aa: CASSPGGFTGELFF; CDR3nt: TGTGCCAGCAGCCCGGGGGGCTTCACCGGGGAGCTGTTTTTT
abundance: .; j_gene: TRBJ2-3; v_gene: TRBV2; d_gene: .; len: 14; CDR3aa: CASRGVASTDTQYF; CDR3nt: TGTGCCAGCAGGGGGGTGGCGAGCACAGATACGCAGTATTTT
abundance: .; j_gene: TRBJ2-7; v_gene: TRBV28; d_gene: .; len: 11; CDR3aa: CASSYSYEQYF; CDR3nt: TGTGCCAGCAGCTACTCCTACGAGCAGTACTTC
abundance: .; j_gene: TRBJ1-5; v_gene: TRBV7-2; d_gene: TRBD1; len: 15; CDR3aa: CASRTGLNSNQPQHF; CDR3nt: TGTGCCAGCAGGACAGGGCTGAATAGCAATCAGCCCCAGCATTTT
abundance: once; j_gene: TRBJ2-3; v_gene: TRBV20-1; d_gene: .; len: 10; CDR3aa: CSARDPTQYF; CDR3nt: TGCAGTGCTAGAGACCCTACGCAGTATTTT
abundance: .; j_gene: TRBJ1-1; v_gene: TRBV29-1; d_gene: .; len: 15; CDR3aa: CSVHKPTAGAAEAFF; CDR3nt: TGCAGCGTCCACAAACCGACGGCGGGGGCGGCTGAAGCTTTCTTT
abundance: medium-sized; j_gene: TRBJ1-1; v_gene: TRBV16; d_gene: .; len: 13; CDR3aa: CASSPRVNTEAFF; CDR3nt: TGTGCCAGCAGCCCCAGGGTGAACACTGAAGCTTTCTTT
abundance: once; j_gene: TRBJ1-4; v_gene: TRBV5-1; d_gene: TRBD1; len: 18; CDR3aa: CASSYGGTGGATNEKLFF; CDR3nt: TGCGCCAGCAGCTATGGCGGGACAGGAGGAGCAACTAATGAAAAACTGTTTTTT
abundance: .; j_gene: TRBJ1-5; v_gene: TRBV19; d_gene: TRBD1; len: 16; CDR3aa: CASSPDRVTGNQPQHF; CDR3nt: TGTGCCAGTAGTCCGGACAGGGTCACCGGCAATCAGCCCCAGCATTTT
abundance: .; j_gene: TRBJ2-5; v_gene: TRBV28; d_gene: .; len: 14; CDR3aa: CASSLVRPLETQYF; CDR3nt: TGTGCCAGCAGTTTGGTTAGGCCCCTGGAGACCCAGTACTTC
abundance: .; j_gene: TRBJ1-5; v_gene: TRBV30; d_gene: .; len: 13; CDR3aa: CAWSTRPDQPQHF; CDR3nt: TGTGCCTGGAGTACCCGACCCGATCAGCCCCAGCATTTT
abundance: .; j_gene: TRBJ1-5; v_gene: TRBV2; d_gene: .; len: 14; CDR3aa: CASKGGEVSQPQHF; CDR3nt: TGTGCCAGCAAGGGGGGCGAGGTCAGTCAGCCCCAGCATTTT
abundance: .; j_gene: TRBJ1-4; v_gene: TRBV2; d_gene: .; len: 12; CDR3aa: CASNRVLEKLFF; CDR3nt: TGTGCCAGCAACAGGGTTTTAGAAAAACTGTTTTTT
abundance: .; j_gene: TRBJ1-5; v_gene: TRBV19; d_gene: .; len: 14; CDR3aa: CATRTGRQNQPQHF; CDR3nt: TGTGCCACCAGAACAGGGCGTCAGAATCAGCCCCAGCATTTT
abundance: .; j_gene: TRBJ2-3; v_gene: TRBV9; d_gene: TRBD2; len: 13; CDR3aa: CASSGTSADTQYF; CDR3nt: TGTGCCAGCAGCGGGACTAGCGCAGATACGCAGTATTTT
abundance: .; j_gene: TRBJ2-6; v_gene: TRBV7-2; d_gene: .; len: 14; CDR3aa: CASSLAPGANVLTF; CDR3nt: TGTGCCAGCAGCTTAGCCCCCGGGGCCAACGTCCTGACTTTC
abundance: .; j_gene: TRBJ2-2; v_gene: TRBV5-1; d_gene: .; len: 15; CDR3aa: CASSRTATDTGELFF; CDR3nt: TGCGCCAGCAGCAGGACAGCCACGGACACCGGGGAGCTGTTTTTT
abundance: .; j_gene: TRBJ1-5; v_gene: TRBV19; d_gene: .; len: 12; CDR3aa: CASSPKTGPQHF; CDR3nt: TGTGCCAGTAGTCCAAAGACGGGGCCCCAGCATTTT
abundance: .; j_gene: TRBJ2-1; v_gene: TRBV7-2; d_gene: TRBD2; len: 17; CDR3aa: CASSLLPGLAVFNEQFF; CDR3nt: TGTGCCAGCAGCTTATTGCCGGGACTAGCGGTTTTCAATGAGCAGTTCTTC
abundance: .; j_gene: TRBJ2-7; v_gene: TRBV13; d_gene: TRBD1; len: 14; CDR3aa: CASRSRTGLDEQYF; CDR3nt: TGTGCCAGCCGATCTCGGACAGGGTTGGACGAGCAGTACTTC
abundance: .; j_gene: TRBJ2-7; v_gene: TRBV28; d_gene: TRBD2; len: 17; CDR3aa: CACYRDAQAGGPYEQYF; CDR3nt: TGTGCCTGCTACAGAGATGCTCAAGCGGGAGGGCCCTACGAGCAGTACTTC
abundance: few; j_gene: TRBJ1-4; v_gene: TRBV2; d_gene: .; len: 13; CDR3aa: CASTRTVDEKLFF; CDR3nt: TGTGCCAGCACCCGGACAGTTGATGAAAAACTGTTTTTT
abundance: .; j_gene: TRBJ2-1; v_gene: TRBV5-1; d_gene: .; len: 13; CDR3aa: CASSPTQRGVQFF; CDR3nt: TGCGCCAGCAGCCCGACACAGCGAGGGGTGCAGTTCTTC
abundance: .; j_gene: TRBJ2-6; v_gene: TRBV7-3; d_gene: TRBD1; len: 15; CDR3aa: CASSPDRVGANVLTF; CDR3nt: TGTGCCAGCAGCCCGGACAGGGTTGGGGCCAACGTCCTGACTTTC
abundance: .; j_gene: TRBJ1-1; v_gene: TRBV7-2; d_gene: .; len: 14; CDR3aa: CASSKPVGDTEAFF; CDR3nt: TGTGCCAGCAGCAAGCCGGTTGGGGACACTGAAGCTTTCTTT
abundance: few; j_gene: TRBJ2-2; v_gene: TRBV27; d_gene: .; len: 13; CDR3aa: CASSFGGTGELFF; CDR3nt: TGTGCCAGCAGTTTCGGGGGCACCGGGGAGCTGTTTTTT
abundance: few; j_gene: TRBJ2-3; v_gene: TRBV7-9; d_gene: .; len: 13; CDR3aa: CASSLASRDTQYF; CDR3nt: TGTGCCAGCAGCTTGGCTAGCAGAGATACGCAGTATTTT
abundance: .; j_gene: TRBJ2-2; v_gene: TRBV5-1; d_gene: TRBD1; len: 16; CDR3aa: CASSSGQGTNTGELFF; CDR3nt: TGCGCCAGCAGCTCTGGACAGGGGACGAACACCGGGGAGCTGTTTTTT
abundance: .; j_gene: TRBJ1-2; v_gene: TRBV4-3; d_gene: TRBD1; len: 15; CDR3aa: CASGQQGVPGGGYTF; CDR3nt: TGCGCCAGCGGCCAACAGGGGGTTCCTGGTGGTGGCTACACCTTC
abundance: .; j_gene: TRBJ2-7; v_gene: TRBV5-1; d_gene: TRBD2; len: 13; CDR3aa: CASSDPGGREQYF; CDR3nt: TGCGCCAGCAGCGATCCGGGGGGGCGTGAGCAGTACTTC
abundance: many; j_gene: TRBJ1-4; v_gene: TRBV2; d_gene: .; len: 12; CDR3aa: CASSDQGEKLFF; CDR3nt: TGTGCCAGCAGTGACCAAGGTGAAAAACTGTTTTTT
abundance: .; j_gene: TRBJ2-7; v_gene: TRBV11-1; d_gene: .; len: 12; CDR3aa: CASSPFGYEQYF; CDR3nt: TGTGCCAGCAGCCCTTTTGGGTACGAGCAGTACTTC
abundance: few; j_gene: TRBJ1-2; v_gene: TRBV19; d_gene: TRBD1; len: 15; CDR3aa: CASSIGRDRGTGYTF; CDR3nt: TGTGCCAGTAGTATAGGCCGGGACAGGGGGACGGGCTACACCTTC
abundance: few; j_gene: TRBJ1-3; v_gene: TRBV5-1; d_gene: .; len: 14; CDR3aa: CASTEAGAGNTIYF; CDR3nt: TGCGCCAGCACTGAGGCGGGCGCTGGAAACACCATATATTTT
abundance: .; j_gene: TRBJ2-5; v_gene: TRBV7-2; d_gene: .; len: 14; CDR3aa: CASSPSGAQETQYF; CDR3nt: TGTGCCAGCAGCCCCTCGGGGGCGCAAGAGACCCAGTACTTC
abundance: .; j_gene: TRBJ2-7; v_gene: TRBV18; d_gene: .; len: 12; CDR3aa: CASSAGVGEQYF; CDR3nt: TGTGCCAGCTCAGCAGGGGTGGGGGAGCAGTACTTC
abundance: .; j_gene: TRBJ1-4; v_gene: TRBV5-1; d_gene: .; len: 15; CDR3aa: CASSLVPRANEKLFF; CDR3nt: TGCGCCAGCAGCTTGGTCCCGCGAGCTAATGAAAAACTGTTTTTT
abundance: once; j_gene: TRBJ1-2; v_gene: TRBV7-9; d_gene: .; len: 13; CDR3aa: CASRSDRLYGYTF; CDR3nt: TGTGCCAGCAGGTCGGACAGACTCTATGGCTACACCTTC
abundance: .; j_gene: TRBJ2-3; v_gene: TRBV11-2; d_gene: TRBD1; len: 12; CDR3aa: CASSVGQGTQYF; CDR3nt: TGTGCCAGCAGCGTTGGACAGGGGACGCAGTATTTT
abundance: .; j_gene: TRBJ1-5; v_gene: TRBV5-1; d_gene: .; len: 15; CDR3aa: CASSLGPPSDQPQHF; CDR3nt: TGCGCCAGCAGCTTGGGGCCCCCTTCGGATCAGCCCCAGCATTTT
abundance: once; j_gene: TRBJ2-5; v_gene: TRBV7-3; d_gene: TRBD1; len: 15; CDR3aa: CASSLGQGADETQYF; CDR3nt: TGTGCCAGCAGCTTGGGACAGGGGGCGGATGAGACCCAGTACTTC
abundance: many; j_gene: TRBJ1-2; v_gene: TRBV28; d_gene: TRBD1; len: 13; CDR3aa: CASSPGQLYGYTF; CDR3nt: TGTGCCAGCAGCCCGGGACAGCTCTATGGCTACACCTTC
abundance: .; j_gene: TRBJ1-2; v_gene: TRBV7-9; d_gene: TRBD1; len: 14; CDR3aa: CASNPDRGVYGYTF; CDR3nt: TGTGCCAGCAACCCCGACAGGGGGGTATATGGCTACACCTTC
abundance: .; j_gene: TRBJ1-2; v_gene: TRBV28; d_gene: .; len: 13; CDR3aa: CASSWKGSYGYTF; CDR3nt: TGTGCCAGCAGTTGGAAGGGGTCTTATGGCTACACCTTC
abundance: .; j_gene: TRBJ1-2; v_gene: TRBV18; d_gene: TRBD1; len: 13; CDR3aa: CASSPGQGYGYTF; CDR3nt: TGTGCCAGCTCACCGGGACAGGGCTATGGCTACACCTTC
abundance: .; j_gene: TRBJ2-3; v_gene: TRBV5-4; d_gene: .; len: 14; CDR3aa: CASSSERPTDTQYF; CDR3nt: TGTGCCAGCAGCTCCGAACGGCCCACAGATACGCAGTATTTT
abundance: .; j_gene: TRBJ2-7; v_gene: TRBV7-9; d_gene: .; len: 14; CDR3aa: CASSPRTEPYEQYF; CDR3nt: TGTGCCAGCAGCCCCCGGACAGAGCCCTACGAGCAGTACTTC
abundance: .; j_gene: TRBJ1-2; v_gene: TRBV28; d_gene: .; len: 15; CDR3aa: CASSSPGSPPYGYTF; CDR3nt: TGTGCCAGCAGTTCTCCCGGTTCTCCCCCCTATGGCTACACCTTC
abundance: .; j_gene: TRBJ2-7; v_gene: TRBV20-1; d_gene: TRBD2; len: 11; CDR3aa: CSASGSYEQYF; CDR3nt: TGCAGTGCCAGCGGGAGCTACGAGCAGTACTTC
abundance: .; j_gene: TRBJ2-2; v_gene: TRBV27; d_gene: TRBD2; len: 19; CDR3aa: CASSPAEGLAGVGTGELFF; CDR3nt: TGTGCCAGCAGTCCAGCGGAAGGACTAGCGGGAGTAGGGACCGGGGAGCTGTTTTTT